The T cell receptor beta chain under discussion was sequenced for a study of shared clonotypes between healthy human individuals. Looking at the study overall: CD4 naive and CD4 memory each took three plates per donor, while CD8 naive took two and CD8 memory one.

Per germline, CDR1 SGHTA and CDR2 FQGNSA. There are 13 residues in the CDR3. V shed 5 bases and J shed 5 bases, with 11 bases lying between them. CD45RA+ naive and CD45RA-negative memory subsets were separated from CD4+ cells. Sequencing used immunoSEQ multiplex PCR; TCRdb keeps in-frame clones, though not all of them. The sample lists millions of clones; roughly 92% were seen once. The chain links TRBV7-2 to TRBJ2-3, with a tentative D call TRBD1 (6 bases). The source is a man aged 18-30 years in good health. The sample comprised naive CD4+ T cells sorted from blood. Sample subset: CD45RA+ positively selected. CDR3: CASSRRGLDTQYF. The CDR3, as DNA: TGTGCCAGCAGCCGCAGGGGCTTAGATACGCAGTATTTT.